One sample yielded the 25 T cell receptor beta chains listed below, sequenced in a study of shared clonotypes between healthy human individuals. Generated by immunoSEQ multiplex PCR, the TCRdb table keeps only in-frame clones and is missing some. The sample includes roughly 1 million clones, about 75% seen only once; the top ten take 1.2% to 1.5%. The sequenced sample was memory CD4+ T cells sorted from blood. Sample subset: CD45RA-negative fraction. These TCRs come from a man aged 18-30 years in good health.

The chain is built from TRBV10-3 and TRBJ2-5; D ambiguous. Germline-derived CDR1 and CDR2 are ENHRY and SYGVKD. The V end was cut by 7 bases, the J end by 3 bases, with 9 bases between. This CDR3 is 12 amino acids long. CDR3 coding DNA: TGTGCCATCAATGACGGTAAAGAGACCCAGTACTTC. Residues: CAINDGKETQYF.

This clone was counted a few times. The J gene is TRBJ1-1, the V gene TRBV11-2, with no clear D. The CDR3 consists of 15 residues. The germline V gene has CDR1 SGHAT and CDR2 FQNNGV. V dropped 5 bases and J dropped 0 bases, with 13 bases sitting between them. The CDR3 DNA reads TGTGCCAGCAGCCCACAAAGGACGGTGAACACTGAAGCTTTCTTT. This sequence encodes CASSPQRTVNTEAFF.

CDR3 sequence reads: CASSYSRGEQFF. CDR3 in DNA: TGTGCCAGCAGTTACTCGAGAGGGGAGCAGTTCTTC. This sequence joins TRBV6-5 and TRBJ2-1, with D maybe TRBD2 (5 bases). Germline V gives CDR1 MNHEY, CDR2 SVGAGI. This CDR3 has 12 amino acids. V dropped 0 bases and J dropped 10 bases, with 7 bases sitting between them.

The J gene is TRBJ1-6, the V gene TRBV4-3; D gene ambiguous. V was shortened by 0 bases and J by 12 bases, with 9 bases between the two germline ends. Germline CDR1 reads LGHNA; CDR2 reads YSLEER. This CDR3 region has 13 residues. The CDR3 region is CASSQDRGGPLHF. CDR3 DNA: TGCGCCAGCAGCCAAGATCGCGGTGGACCCCTCCACTTT.

The V call is TRBV5-4, the J call TRBJ1-1, with a possible D match to TRBD1 (6 bases). Germline CDR1 is SGHNT and CDR2 is YYREEE (reference sequence). This CDR3 has 17 residues. V lost 4 bases and J lost 3, with 22 bases in between. CDR3 loop: CASSLQTGLVRDTEAFF. In nucleotides, the CDR3 is TGTGCCAGCAGCCTACAGACAGGTCTCGTTAGGGACACTGAAGCTTTCTTT.

Regarding this clone: Other DNA sequences in the same sample also yield this CDR3. This chain links TRBV5-1 with TRBJ2-1, with a possible D match to TRBD1 (6 bases). CDR1 is SGHRS, CDR2 YFSETQ, per germline. The length of the CDR3 is 14 residues. The germline V and J ends were trimmed by 0 bases and 2 bases, with 6 bases remaining between them. CDR3 sequence: CASSLEGAYNEQFF. DNA for the CDR3: TGCGCCAGCAGCTTGGAGGGGGCCTACAATGAGCAGTTCTTC.

This clone is a singleton in its sample. CDR3 coding DNA: TGTGCCAGCAGCGGAATGGATAGGGCAGCTTTCTTT. The encoded protein is CASSGMDRAAFF. V is TRBV7-8 and J is TRBJ1-1; D is unresolved. Germline V CDR1 and CDR2: SGHVS, FQNEAQ. The CDR3 consists of 12 residues. Trimming removed 5 bases from V and 10 bases from J, with 14 bases in between. Full variable domain (missing parts from reference TRBV7-8 and TRBJ1-1): GAGVSQSPRYKVAKRGQDVALRCDPISGHVSLFWYQQALGQGPEFLTYFQNEAQLDKSGLPSDRFFAERPEGSVSTLKIQRTQQEDSAVYLCASSGMDRAAFFGQGTRLTVV.

Notes on this clone: Other DNA sequences within the sample encode an identical CDR3. The chain is built from TRBV5-1 and TRBJ2-6, with D tentatively TRBD2 (5 bases). Germline CDR1 SGHRS, CDR2 YFSETQ. The CDR3 sequence is 15 residues long. V lost 0 bases and J lost 4, with 8 bases in between. This chain's CDR3 is CASSLAGSGANVLTF. CDR3 nucleotide sequence: TGCGCCAGCAGCTTGGCGGGGTCCGGGGCCAACGTCCTGACTTTC. Filled out from reference TRBV5-1 and TRBJ2-6, the complete variable domain reads KAGVTQTPRYLIKTRGQQVTLSCSPISGHRSVSWYQQTPGQGLQFLFEYFSETQRNKGNFPGRFSGRQFSNSRSEMNVSTLELGDSALYLCASSLAGSGANVLTFGAGSRLTVL.

This sequence joins TRBV6-6 and TRBJ2-7; 7 nucleotides agree with TRBD1. The CDR3 covers 14 residues. Germline lookup yields CDR1 MNHNY and CDR2 SVGAGI (reference sequence). The ends lost 5 bases at V and 0 bases at J; junction bases unmatched: 4. CDR3 sequence: CASSMTGPSYEQYF. CDR3 nucleotides: TGTGCCAGCAGTATGACAGGGCCCTCCTACGAGCAGTACTTC.

V is TRBV5-4 and J is TRBJ1-3, with D possibly TRBD1 on 6 matching bases. Between the trimmed V and J ends, which lost 3 bases and 1 base, there was a span of 11 bases. CDR1 and CDR2 from the germline V gene are SGHNT and YYREEE (reference sequence). The CDR3 consists of 15 residues. For the CDR3, the DNA is TGTGCCAGCAGCTCTTCAGGGGAATCTGGAAACACCATATATTTT. It is translated as CASSSSGESGNTIYF.

The chain uses TRBV5-1 and TRBJ1-2; D unresolved. From germline, CDR1 is SGHRS and CDR2 YFSETQ. Between the trimmed V and J ends, which lost 0 bases and 4 bases, there was a span of 10 bases. The CDR3 spans 14 residues. CDR3 sequence reads: CASSLDGGSYGYTF. The CDR3 nucleotides are TGCGCCAGCAGCTTGGACGGAGGGAGCTATGGCTACACCTTC.

V and J are TRBV5-4 and TRBJ2-1; D not certain. CDR1 and CDR2 from the germline V gene are SGHNT and YYREEE (reference sequence). The V gene lost 2 bases and the J gene lost 8 bases, with 17 bases spanning the gap. The CDR3 sequence is 15 residues long. Here the CDR3 DNA reads TGTGCCAGCAGCTTCCGCGGCAGCATCAGCGATGAGCAGTTCTTC. Its protein is CASSFRGSISDEQFF.

This clone occurred many times. V gene TRBV5-1 combines with J gene TRBJ1-2, with D maybe TRBD1 (5 bases). Germline V CDR1 and CDR2: SGHRS, YFSETQ. The CDR3 is 15 residues long. The germline V and J ends were trimmed by 1 base and 8 bases, with 18 bases remaining between them. The CDR3 is CASSLIQGSTGGYTF. CDR3 DNA: TGCGCCAGCAGCTTGATCCAGGGAAGTACGGGCGGCTACACCTTC.

V is TRBV4-1 and J is TRBJ2-1; 9 nucleotides line up with TRBD2. Germline V gene lookup returns CDR1 MGHRA and CDR2 YSYEKL. The junction had 10 bases not matched to a gene; V was cut back by 3 bases and J by 4 bases. CDR3 length equals 17 residues. This CDR3 reads CASSHSAGTSRYNEQFF. CDR3 bases: TGCGCCAGCAGCCATTCTGCCGGGACTAGCAGATACAATGAGCAGTTCTTC.

The V call is TRBV9, the J call TRBJ1-2, with no clear D. The CDR3 extends over 13 amino acids. Trimming took off 1 base at V and 1 base at J, with 5 bases between the two ends. From germline, CDR1 is SGDLS and CDR2 YYNGEE. The CDR3 loop reads CASSVSDNYGYTF. CDR3 bases: TGTGCCAGCAGCGTATCAGATAACTATGGCTACACCTTC.

This rearrangement joins TRBV29-1 to TRBJ1-3, with 8 bases matching TRBD1. CDR1 and CDR2 (germline): SQVTM, ANQGSEA. Trimming cost V 2 bases and J 4 bases; bases outside gene matches: 1. The CDR3 has 13 residues. CDR3 in amino acids: CSVESGGGNTIYF. In nucleotides, the CDR3 is TGCAGCGTTGAATCAGGGGGCGGAAACACCATATATTTT. The full variable domain, its missing parts supplied by reference TRBV29-1 and TRBJ1-3, is SAVISQKPSRDICQRGTSLTIQCQVDSQVTMMFWYRQQPGQSLTLIATANQGSEATYESGFVIDKFPISRPNLTFSTLTVSNMSPEDSSIYLCSVESGGGNTIYFGEGSWLTVV.

The rearrangement links TRBV10-3 to TRBJ2-1; possible D gene TRBD2, 5 bases. V was shortened by 8 bases and J by 8 bases, with 16 bases between the two germline ends. This CDR3 is built from 13 residues. Germline V lookup: CDR1 ENHRY, CDR2 SYGVKD. CDR3 amino acids: CAIAPRGGDEQFF. CDR3 sequence (DNA): TGTGCCATCGCCCCTCGGGGTGGAGATGAGCAGTTCTTC.

The chain links TRBV28 to TRBJ2-1, with D uncertain. This CDR3 has 12 amino acids. Germline CDR1 MDHEN, CDR2 SYDVKM. Trimming shortened V by 1 base and J by 7 bases, and 5 bases separated the two germline ends. The CDR3 sequence is CASSLLTNEQFF. The CDR3 nucleotides read TGTGCCAGCAGTTTATTGACTAATGAGCAGTTCTTC.

The gene calls are TRBV6-5 and TRBJ2-7; 7 bases match TRBD2. The CDR3 loop spans 15 amino acids. Trimming removed 6 bases from V and 2 bases from J; junction bases left unmatched: 10. From germline, CDR1 is MNHEY and CDR2 SVGAGI. CDR3 in DNA: TGTGCCAGCAGAGACTCCGGGACTATACCCTACGAGCAGTACTTC. Translating gives CASRDSGTIPYEQYF.

V gene TRBV18 combines with J gene TRBJ2-5; TRBD2 matches at 8 bases. Germline CDR1 and CDR2: KGHSH and LQKENI. The CDR3 loop spans 14 amino acids. V shed 5 bases and J 3 bases; nucleotides not matched to a gene: 5. The CDR3 loop reads CASSDNGGEETQYF. Written as DNA, the CDR3 is TGTGCCAGCTCAGACAACGGGGGGGAAGAGACCCAGTACTTC.

The CDR3 sequence: CASSLDRLDSYEQYF. CDR3 bases: TGTGCCAGCAGCCTTGACAGGCTAGACTCCTACGAGCAGTACTTC. This chain connects TRBV11-2 to TRBJ2-7, with a weak D call TRBD1 (6 bases). Germline CDR1 is SGHAT and CDR2 is FQNNGV. The CDR3 runs to 15 residues. The germline V and J ends were trimmed by 5 bases and 0 bases, with 14 bases remaining between them.

The chain couples TRBV19 to TRBJ1-1; TRBD1 is a possible D gene (6 bases). Trimming stripped 0 bases from V and 0 bases from J, with 20 bases between. Germline-derived CDR1 and CDR2 are LNHDA and SQIVND (reference sequence). The CDR3 consists of 19 residues. The DNA of the CDR3 is TGTGCCAGTAGTATAGAAAGTGCGGGGGCAGAATTCATGAACACTGAAGCTTTCTTT. This gives the protein CASSIESAGAEFMNTEAFF.

V usage is TRBV7-9 and J usage is TRBJ2-2; D may be TRBD1 (6 bases). Germline V CDR1 and CDR2: SEHNR, FQNEAQ (reference sequence). V was trimmed by 5 bases and J by 5 bases, leaving 9 bases between them. The CDR3 covers 13 residues. CDR3 coding DNA: TGTGCCAGCAGCCTACAGGGTACCGGGGAGCTGTTTTTT. Translating it yields CASSLQGTGELFF.

To note about this clone: Different DNA sequences within this sample yield the same CDR3. CDR3 DNA sequence: TGTGCCAGCAGCGTAGCAACGAACACTGAAGCTTTCTTT. It specifies CASSVATNTEAFF. This chain joins TRBV9 and TRBJ1-1, with D unclear. CDR1 and CDR2 (germline): SGDLS, YYNGEE. This CDR3 region has 13 residues. Deletions cut 0 bases from V and 1 base from J, with 4 bases between.

In its sample, this clone was seen a few times. The J gene is TRBJ2-1, the V gene TRBV19; 8 bases agree with TRBD2. Germline V gives CDR1 LNHDA, CDR2 SQIVND (reference sequence). The V and J ends lost 3 bases and 6 bases, in that order; junction bases with no gene match: 16. The CDR3 totals 18 residues. CDR3 in amino acids: CASSIGKKRGPAGNEQFF. The CDR3 nucleotides read TGTGCCAGTAGTATTGGAAAGAAGCGGGGGCCGGCGGGCAATGAGCAGTTCTTC.